These 20 T cell receptor beta chains came from one sample sequenced in a study of T cell responses to AZD1222 COVID-19 vaccine. Data came from immunoSEQ multiplex PCR; TCRdb stores just in-frame clones and leaves some out. The top ten clones hold 6% to 7.5% of a sample with tens of thousands of clones, 88% of them seen once. The sequences come from peripheral blood, collected 28 days after the second AZD1222 dose. The receptors were sampled from an adult who received the AZD1222 COVID-19 vaccine.

V gene TRBV30 combines with J gene TRBJ1-1, with 8 bases identical to TRBD1. The CDR3 extends over 13 amino acids. Germline-derived CDR1 and CDR2 are GTSNPN and SVGIG (reference sequence). The junction had 1 base not matched to a gene; V was cut back by 3 bases and J by 1 base. CDR3 nucleotides: TGTGCCTGGAGCGGACAGGGGAACACTGAAGCTTTCTTT. Encoded protein: CAWSGQGNTEAFF.

The CDR3 DNA follows: TGCGCCAGCAGCTTGGGAGGGGGGGGTGAGCCCCAGCATTTT. As protein: CASSLGGGGEPQHF. The V and J genes are TRBV5-1 and TRBJ1-5; possibly TRBD1 for D (6 bases). Trimming took off 0 bases at V and 8 bases at J, with 12 bases between the two ends. Germline CDR1 reads SGHRS; CDR2 reads YFSETQ. The CDR3 spans 14 residues. Full variable domain (outside the CDR3, taken from reference TRBV5-1 and TRBJ1-5): KAGVTQTPRYLIKTRGQQVTLSCSPISGHRSVSWYQQTPGQGLQFLFEYFSETQRNKGNFPGRFSGRQFSNSRSEMNVSTLELGDSALYLCASSLGGGGEPQHFGDGTRLSIL.

The V call is TRBV11-2, the J call TRBJ2-2, with 7 positions matching TRBD2. J lost 6 bases, V lost 6 bases, and 7 bases had no gene match. The length of the CDR3 is 14 residues. CDR1 is SGHAT and CDR2 is FQNNGV in the germline V gene. The CDR3 DNA reads as TGTGCCAGCAGATGGGGGAGGGCCGCCGGGGAGCTGTTTTTT. Protein sequence: CASRWGRAAGELFF.

The rearrangement uses TRBV20-1 and TRBJ1-2, with D possibly being TRBD1 (5 bases). The CDR3 extends over 11 amino acids. Between the trimmed V and J ends, which lost 3 bases and 8 bases, there was a span of 10 bases. Per the germline V gene, CDR1 is DFQATT and CDR2 is SNEGSKA (reference sequence). In DNA, the CDR3 is TGCAGTGCTAGCGGGACTAACGGCTACACCTTC. Its translation is CSASGTNGYTF.

V usage is TRBV10-1 and J usage is TRBJ2-1; 9 bases map to TRBD2. The CDR3 contains 14 residues. Trimming cost V 5 bases and J 8 bases; bases outside gene matches: 7. Germline V gives CDR1 WNHNN, CDR2 SYGVQD (reference sequence). DNA of the CDR3: TGCGCCAGCAGTTGGGGACTAGCCTCCGATGAGCAGTTCTTC. This gives the protein CASSWGLASDEQFF.

V usage is TRBV24-1 and J usage is TRBJ1-1; the match to TRBD1 covers 7 bases. CDR1 and CDR2 from the germline V gene are KGHDR and SFDVKD. The ends lost 2 bases at V and 11 bases at J; junction bases unmatched: 10. The CDR3 consists of 14 residues. This CDR3 is CATSDYWADRDAFF. The CDR3 DNA reads TGTGCCACCAGTGATTACTGGGCCGACAGGGATGCTTTCTTT.

J is TRBJ2-2 and V is TRBV10-1, with TRBD1 as a possible D gene (5 bases). Germline CDR1 is WNHNN and CDR2 is SYGVQD (reference sequence). V was shortened by 4 bases and J by 2 bases, with 8 bases between the two germline ends. The CDR3 runs to 14 residues. CDR3 coding DNA: TGCGCCAGCAGTGCCGACAGAAACACCGGGGAGCTGTTTTTT. Amino acid sequence: CASSADRNTGELFF.

The chain couples TRBV28 to TRBJ2-1; TRBD1 matches 8 bases. CDR3 size: 11 residues. The V segment lost 5 bases and the J segment 15 bases; nucleotides outside the gene matches: 6. Germline assignment: CDR1 MDHEN and CDR2 SYDVKM. The CDR3 DNA reads TGTGCCAGCAGTGAGACAGGGGCGGTGTTCTTC. Its protein is CASSETGAVFF.

J is TRBJ1-5 and V is TRBV5-1; unclear D gene. Per the germline V gene, CDR1 is SGHRS and CDR2 is YFSETQ. The CDR3 is 15 amino acids. V was shortened by 1 base and J by 0 bases, with 8 bases between the two germline ends. CDR3 sequence reads: CASSLNGYSNQPQHF. The CDR3 coding sequence is TGCGCCAGCAGCTTGAACGGTTATAGCAATCAGCCCCAGCATTTT.

The V call is TRBV11-2, the J call TRBJ2-7; tentatively, D is TRBD1 (5 bases). Between the trimmed V and J ends, which lost 3 bases and 1 base, there was a span of 13 bases. Germline V gene sequence: CDR1 SGHAT, CDR2 FQNNGV. This CDR3 contains 15 residues. CDR3 loop: CASSLVLDMSYEQYF. CDR3 nucleotides: TGTGCCAGCAGCTTGGTGCTGGACATGTCCTACGAGCAGTACTTC.

V and J are TRBV6-5 and TRBJ2-5; 12 bases are shared with TRBD2. Germline CDR1 and CDR2: MNHEY and SVGAGI. The CDR3 sequence is 15 residues long. V shed 6 bases and J 6 bases; nucleotides not matched to a gene: 8. CDR3: CASRDLTSGRQTQYF. The CDR3 DNA is TGTGCCAGCAGAGACCTGACTAGCGGGAGACAGACCCAGTACTTC.

This rearrangement joins TRBV14 to TRBJ1-2; D call uncertain. CDR1 SGHDN and CDR2 FVKESK come from the germline V gene. The CDR3 has 14 amino acids. V dropped 1 base and J dropped 5 bases, with 11 bases sitting between them. The CDR3 DNA reads TGTGCCAGCAGCCAAGTTGGGAGAGGTTATGGCTACACCTTC. Its protein product is CASSQVGRGYGYTF.

The chain carries TRBV11-2 and TRBJ2-2, with D unresolved. CDR3 length: 16 residues. Trimming shortened V by 5 bases and J by 3 bases, and 16 bases separated the two germline ends. Germline CDR1 SGHAT, CDR2 FQNNGV. The CDR3 bases are TGTGCCAGCAGCCCGAAAGTAATACTACACACCGGGGAGCTGTTTTTT. It encodes CASSPKVILHTGELFF.

The J gene is TRBJ1-3, the V gene TRBV4-3; D not certain. The CDR3 consists of 15 residues. Germline-derived CDR1 and CDR2 are LGHNA and YSLEER. V dropped 3 bases and J dropped 0 bases, with 9 bases sitting between them. CDR3 DNA sequence: TGCGCCAGCAGCCAGGACGGGATCTCTGGAAACACCATATATTTT. Residues: CASSQDGISGNTIYF.

The chain combines TRBV18 with TRBJ2-1; 10 positions match TRBD2. Germline V gene sequence: CDR1 KGHSH, CDR2 LQKENI. CDR3 length: 15 amino acids. With 5 bases clipped from V and 5 bases from J, the junction kept 6 bases outside the gene matches. As DNA, the CDR3 is TGTGCCAGCTCAGTTCGGACTAGCGGAGACAATGAGCAGTTCTTC. This encodes CASSVRTSGDNEQFF. Complete variable domain (other parts from reference TRBV18 and TRBJ2-1): NAGVMQNPRHLVRRRGQEARLRCSPMKGHSHVYWYRQLPEEGLKFMVYLQKENIIDESGMPKERFSAEFPKEGPSILRIQQVVRGDSAAYFCASSVRTSGDNEQFFGPGTRLTVL.

The chain is built from TRBV18 and TRBJ2-7; tentatively, D is TRBD2 (5 bases). Deletions cut 0 bases from V and 3 bases from J, with 9 bases between. Germline assignment: CDR1 KGHSH and CDR2 LQKENI. There are 14 residues in the CDR3. The CDR3 loop is CASSPPSGFYEQYF. The CDR3 DNA reads TGTGCCAGCTCACCACCGAGCGGTTTCTACGAGCAGTACTTC.

The rearrangement uses TRBV2 and TRBJ1-5; 12 bases are a match to TRBD1. The CDR3 is 15 amino acids. The V segment lost 8 bases and the J segment 6 bases; nucleotides outside the gene matches: 8. The germline V gene encodes CDR1 SNHLY and CDR2 FYNNEI. The CDR3 region has the DNA TGTGCCAGCTATTCGGGACAGGGGGCCAGTCAGCCCCAGCATTTT. As protein: CASYSGQGASQPQHF. Complete variable domain (other parts from reference TRBV2 and TRBJ1-5): EPEVTQTPSHQVTQMGQEVILRCVPISNHLYFYWYRQILGQKVEFLVSFYNNEISEKSEIFDDQFSVERPDGSNFTLKIRSTKLEDSAMYFCASYSGQGASQPQHFGDGTRLSIL.

V gene TRBV6-4 combines with J gene TRBJ2-1, with 8 bases matching TRBD1. CDR1 MRHNA and CDR2 SNTAGT come from the germline V gene. This CDR3 contains 14 residues. The junction had 9 bases not matched to a gene; V was cut back by 6 bases and J by 8 bases. The CDR3 region is CASRSQGASDEQFF. The CDR3 nucleotides read TGTGCCAGCAGAAGCCAGGGGGCCAGCGATGAGCAGTTCTTC.

V is TRBV7-9 and J is TRBJ2-7; TRBD2 matches 7 bases. Germline V gene data show CDR1 as SEHNR and CDR2 as FQNEAQ (reference sequence). This CDR3 is built from 15 residues. V lost 5 bases and J lost 0; bases outside the gene matches: 7. The CDR3 spells CASSRPGGSSYEQYF. CDR3 sequence (DNA): TGTGCCAGCAGCCGTCCCGGGGGGTCCTCCTACGAGCAGTACTTC. Supplemented by reference TRBV7-9 and TRBJ2-7, the full variable domain reads DTGVSQNPRHKITKRGQNVTFRCDPISEHNRLYWYRQTLGQGPEFLTYFQNEAQLEKSRLLSDRFSAERPKGSFSTLEIQRTEQGDSAMYLCASSRPGGSSYEQYFGPGTRLTVT.

The chain links TRBV7-2 to TRBJ2-3; D is uncertain. V gave up 3 bases and J gave up 4 bases, with 8 bases separating them. This CDR3 is 13 amino acids long. Germline V CDR1 and CDR2: SGHTA, FQGNSA. The CDR3 region is CASSFSEADTQYF. The DNA of the CDR3 is TGTGCCAGCAGCTTCTCGGAAGCAGATACGCAGTATTTT.